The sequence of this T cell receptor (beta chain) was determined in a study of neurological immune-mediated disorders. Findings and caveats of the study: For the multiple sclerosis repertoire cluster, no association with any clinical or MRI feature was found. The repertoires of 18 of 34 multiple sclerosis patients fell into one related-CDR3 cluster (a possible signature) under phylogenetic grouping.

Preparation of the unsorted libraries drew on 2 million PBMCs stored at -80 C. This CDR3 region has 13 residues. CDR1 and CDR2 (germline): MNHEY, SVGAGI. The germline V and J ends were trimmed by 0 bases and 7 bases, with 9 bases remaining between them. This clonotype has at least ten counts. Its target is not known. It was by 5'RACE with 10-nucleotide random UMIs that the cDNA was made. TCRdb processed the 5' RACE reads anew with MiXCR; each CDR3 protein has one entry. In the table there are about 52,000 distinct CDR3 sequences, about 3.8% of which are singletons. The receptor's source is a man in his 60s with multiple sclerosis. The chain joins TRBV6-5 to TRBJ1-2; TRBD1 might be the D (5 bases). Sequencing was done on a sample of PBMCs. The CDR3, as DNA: TGTGCCAGCAGTTACTCTGCTGGGGGTGGCTACACCTTC. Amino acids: CASSYSAGGGYTF.